Following are 30 T cell receptor beta chains from one sample sequenced in a study of early T cells in non-severe SARS-CoV-2 infection. One entry per CDR3 protein results from TCRdb running MiXCR on the 5' RACE reads. Of fewer than 60,000 distinct CDR3 sequences listed, about 9.7% were seen once; the top ten hold around 4%. The specimen sequenced was whole blood. Receptors were obtained from an adult who was a healthcare worker with PCR-confirmed SARS-CoV-2 infection or an uninfected control (not recorded which).

This clonotype was picked up many times. This chain joins TRBV6-2 or TRBV6-3 and TRBJ2-7; 8 bases are shared with TRBD2. Germline CDR1 reads MNHEY; CDR2 reads SVGEGT. The CDR3 extends over 13 amino acids. V lost 6 bases and J lost 2; bases outside the gene matches: 3. In DNA form, the CDR3 reads TGTGCCAGCAGAAAGCGGGAGCCCTACGAGCAGTACTTC. This gives the protein CASRKREPYEQYF.

Comment on this clonotype: An end of the junction does not agree with germline; a read error may underlie this. The gene calls are TRBV29-1 and TRBJ2-2, with no clear D. The germline CDR1 and CDR2 sequences are SQVTM and ANQGSEA. The CDR3 covers 15 residues. The CDR3 is CSAAPGPKNPGELFF. The CDR3 nucleotides read TGCAGCGCCGCACCGGGCCCCAAGAACCCCGGGGAGCTGTTTTTT.

This clonotype showed up many times. The rearrangement joins TRBV29-1 to TRBJ2-3; the D gene could be TRBD1 or TRBD2 (5 bases each). Trimming shortened V by 3 bases and J by 4 bases, and 5 bases separated the two germline ends. The CDR3 covers 11 residues. Per germline, CDR1 SQVTM and CDR2 ANQGSEA. CDR3 region: CSVEGADTQYF. CDR3 DNA: TGCAGCGTTGAGGGGGCAGATACGCAGTATTTT.

Many counts were recorded for this clonotype. The rearrangement links TRBV20-1 to TRBJ2-3, with 7 bases lining up with TRBD2. The ends lost 1 base at V and 4 bases at J; junction bases unmatched: 5. The CDR3 is made up of 14 amino acids. Per germline, CDR1 DFQATT and CDR2 SNEGSKA (reference sequence). The CDR3 nucleotides are TGCAGTGCTAGAGCCAGCGGGGCTGCAGATACGCAGTATTTT. Encoded protein: CSARASGAADTQYF.

This clonotype was found many times. The J gene is TRBJ1-1, the V gene TRBV20-1; TRBD1 is a possible D gene (5 bases). V was shortened by 4 bases and J by 0 bases, with 15 bases between the two germline ends. The V gene's germline CDR1 is DFQATT and CDR2 SNEGSKA (reference sequence). The CDR3 runs 15 residues. CDR3 sequence reads: CSANRDRRLNTEAFF. The CDR3 region has the DNA TGCAGTGCTAACCGGGACCGGAGGCTGAACACTGAAGCTTTCTTT.

This clonotype appeared many times. The V and J genes are TRBV2 and TRBJ2-5; TRBD2 aligns across 13 bases. J gave up 4 bases and V 6 bases, and 2 bases lay outside the gene matches. CDR3 size: 14 residues. Germline V gives CDR1 SNHLY, CDR2 FYNNEI. The CDR3 nucleotides read TGTGCCAGCAGCTGGACTAGCGGGAGAGAGACCCAGTACTTC. Protein product: CASSWTSGRETQYF.

This clonotype was seen a handful of times. This chain joins TRBV5-1 and TRBJ2-7; D unclear. The CDR3 sequence is 13 residues long. Trimming took off 4 bases at V and 3 bases at J, with 11 bases between the two ends. The germline V gene has CDR1 SGHRS and CDR2 YFSETQ. CDR3 DNA sequence: TGCGCCAGCAGCCACCAGGACGGCTACGAGCAGTACTTC. This encodes CASSHQDGYEQYF.

This clonotype was detected many times. The CDR3, as DNA: TGTGCCAGCAGCCAAGCTCCACCTGAACTATTTAATGAGCAGTTCTTC. Translated: CASSQAPPELFNEQFF. V usage is TRBV14 and J usage is TRBJ2-1, with D unclear. The CDR3 sequence is 16 residues long. CDR1 is SGHDN, CDR2 FVKESK, per germline. The ends were cut back, 1 base at V and 7 bases at J, with 17 bases in the middle. The full variable domain, completed using reference TRBV14 and TRBJ2-1, is EAGVTQFPSHSVIEKGQTVTLRCDPISGHDNLYWYRRVMGKEIKFLLHFVKESKQDESGMPNNRFLAERTGGTYSTLKVQPAELEDSGVYFCASSQAPPELFNEQFFGPGTRLTVL.

Ten or more counts support this clonotype. The chain carries TRBV19 and TRBJ2-6; perhaps TRBD1 as D (5 bases). The CDR3 spans 15 residues. The V end lost 5 bases, the J end lost 1 base, and 9 bases lay between the germline ends. Germline V gene lookup returns CDR1 LNHDA and CDR2 SQIVND (reference sequence). The CDR3 reads CASSPHRSGANVLTF. The CDR3 DNA follows: TGTGCCAGTAGTCCCCACAGGTCTGGGGCCAACGTCCTGACTTTC.

This chain links TRBV5-8 with TRBJ2-3, with 7 bases matching TRBD2. The junction had 14 bases not matched to a gene; V was cut back by 3 bases and J by 4 bases. CDR3 length: 17 residues. From germline, CDR1 is SGHTS and CDR2 YDEGEE. CDR3 sequence (DNA): TGTGCCAGCAGCTCTGGACGCGGGGGACTCGCTGCAGATACGCAGTATTTT. Translated: CASSSGRGGLAADTQYF.

There are many counts of this clonotype. The chain has TRBV20-1 and TRBJ2-1; 10 nucleotides match TRBD2. CDR3 length equals 15 residues. Germline V gene data show CDR1 as DFQATT and CDR2 as SNEGSKA (reference sequence). V lost 1 base and J lost 7; bases outside the gene matches: 7. The CDR3, as DNA: TGCAGTGCTAGAGCCCCAGCGGGAGGGCATAATGAGCAGTTCTTC. Its translation is CSARAPAGGHNEQFF.

V is TRBV19 and J is TRBJ2-7, with D possibly TRBD1 on 6 matching bases. The V gene lost 2 bases and the J gene lost 3 bases, with 14 bases spanning the gap. Germline CDR1 and CDR2: LNHDA and SQIVND (reference sequence). This CDR3 region has 15 residues. In DNA form, the CDR3 reads TGTGCCAGTAGTATAAATCCGACAGGATTCTACGAGCAGTACTTC. It translates to CASSINPTGFYEQYF.

In this sample, this clonotype turned up many times. The J gene is TRBJ2-1, the V gene TRBV4-1; D is possibly TRBD1 (6 bases). This CDR3 comprises 17 residues. Trimming took off 0 bases at V and 2 bases at J, with 14 bases between the two ends. CDR1 and CDR2 (germline): MGHRA, YSYEKL. CDR3 loop: CASSQDAMTGPYNEQFF. The CDR3 region has the DNA TGCGCCAGCAGCCAAGATGCTATGACAGGCCCCTACAATGAGCAGTTCTTC.

This clonotype was recorded many times. The J gene is TRBJ2-5, the V gene TRBV7-8; D unclear. CDR3 length: 13 amino acids. Germline V gives CDR1 SGHVS, CDR2 FQNEAQ. Trimming stripped 1 base from V and 2 bases from J, with 5 bases between. The DNA for the CDR3 is TGTGCCAGCAGCTTAGGGGTTCAAGAGACCCAGTACTTC. The encoded protein is CASSLGVQETQYF.

The rearrangement uses TRBV7-2 and TRBJ1-1; D gene ambiguous. V was trimmed by 5 bases and J by 3 bases, leaving 10 bases between them. Germline-derived CDR1 and CDR2 are SGHTA and FQGNSA. CDR3 length: 13 amino acids. Written as DNA, the CDR3 is TGTGCCAGCAGCCCCCTCATGGACACTGAAGCTTTCTTT. Amino acid sequence: CASSPLMDTEAFF.

Points on this clonotype: One end of the junction does not line up with germline, which may come from a read error. J is TRBJ1-4 and V is TRBV29-1; D unresolved. CDR1 SQVTM and CDR2 ANQGSEA come from the germline V gene. The CDR3 is 13 amino acids. The chain's CDR3 is CSVESGANEKLLF. In DNA form, the CDR3 reads TGCAGCGTTGAATCGGGTGCTAATGAAAAACTGCTTTTT.

On this clonotype: A much larger clone differs by one base, so this may be a read error. The gene calls are TRBV11-2 and TRBJ2-1, with TRBD2 matching 9 bases. The germline V gene encodes CDR1 SGHAT and CDR2 FQNNGV. CDR3 length equals 15 residues. Written as DNA, the CDR3 is TGTGCCAGCAGCCACGGGACTAGCCGCATGAATGAGGAGTTCTTC. Protein sequence: CASSHGTSRMNEEFF.

This clonotype was found many times. This sequence joins TRBV6-6 and TRBJ2-1; TRBD1 matches 9 bases. The CDR3 spans 14 residues. In germline, CDR1 is MNHNY, CDR2 SVGAGI (reference sequence). The V segment lost 7 bases and the J segment 6 bases; nucleotides outside the gene matches: 7. The CDR3 nucleotides are TGTGCCAGCAATCCCCGGACAGGGGCCAATGAGCAGTTCTTC. This sequence encodes CASNPRTGANEQFF.

There are many counts of this clonotype. This sequence joins TRBV11-2 and TRBJ2-2; D uncertain. Germline V gene sequence: CDR1 SGHAT, CDR2 FQNNGV. The V end was cut by 5 bases, the J end by 6 bases, with 7 bases between. CDR3 length: 12 amino acids. DNA of the CDR3: TGTGCCAGCAGCCACCCCTCCGGGGAGCTGTTTTTT. Amino acids: CASSHPSGELFF.

The chain combines TRBV19 with TRBJ2-2; 9 bases line up with TRBD1. J lost 3 bases, V lost 9 bases, and 5 bases had no gene match. Per germline, CDR1 LNHDA and CDR2 SQIVND (reference sequence). CDR3 length: 14 amino acids. In DNA, the CDR3 is TGTGCCAGCCAATGGGACAGGGACACCGGGGAGCTGTTTTTT. Amino acids: CASQWDRDTGELFF.

This clonotype was counted ten times or more. This chain links TRBV18 with TRBJ2-7; D might be TRBD1 or TRBD2, each matching 7 bases. This CDR3 has 14 amino acids. Trimming took off 5 bases at V and 13 bases at J, with 24 bases between the two ends. Germline CDR1 and CDR2: KGHSH and LQKENI. CDR3 region: CASSTTTTGEGTYF. The CDR3 nucleotides are TGTGCCAGCTCAACAACCACCACAGGGGAGGGGACATACTTC.

This clonotype showed up many times. V and J are TRBV6-5 and TRBJ1-2; D perhaps matches TRBD1 (6 bases). The CDR3 runs 13 residues. V gave up 0 bases and J gave up 8 bases, with 10 bases separating them. Germline CDR1 is MNHEY and CDR2 is SVGAGI. The CDR3 here is CASSYSRGAGYTF. Here the CDR3 DNA reads TGTGCCAGCAGTTACTCTAGGGGGGCCGGCTACACCTTC.

The V and J genes are TRBV30 and TRBJ2-2; D not resolved. The CDR3 runs 12 residues. Trimming stripped 2 bases from V and 5 bases from J, with 6 bases between. Germline V gene lookup returns CDR1 GTSNPN and CDR2 SVGIG (reference sequence). CDR3: CAWSKGTGELFF. The CDR3 DNA reads TGTGCCTGGAGTAAAGGGACCGGGGAGCTGTTTTTT.

This clonotype has more than one count but fewer than ten. This chain joins TRBV30 and TRBJ2-3; D may correspond to TRBD1 or TRBD2 (6 bases each). In germline, CDR1 is GTSNPN, CDR2 SVGIG (reference sequence). This CDR3 spans 12 amino acids. V lost 8 bases, J lost 0 bases, and 9 bases lay in between. The CDR3 DNA is TGTGCCCAGGGGACTAGCACAGATACGCAGTATTTT. Translated, it gives CAQGTSTDTQYF.

This chain joins TRBV7-2 and TRBJ2-3; 8 nucleotides align to TRBD2. Losses at the gene ends were 1 base for V and 1 base for J; bases not matched to a gene: 4. Germline loops: CDR1 SGHTA, CDR2 FQGNSA. CDR3 length equals 16 residues. Here the CDR3 DNA reads TGTGCCAGCAGCTTAGACGCGCGGGGGGGCACAGATACGCAGTATTTT. Its translation is CASSLDARGGTDTQYF.

This clonotype was seen many times. The rearrangement joins TRBV12-3 or TRBV12-4 to TRBJ2-7; D possibly corresponds to TRBD1 (5 bases). The V and J ends lost 7 bases and 0 bases respectively, with 10 bases between them. The CDR3 is 13 amino acids. The CDR3 reads CASIGDSSYEQYF. Written as DNA, the CDR3 is TGTGCCAGCATAGGTGACAGCTCCTACGAGCAGTACTTC.

This clonotype has at least ten counts. The chain recombines TRBV24-1 with TRBJ2-7, with a tentative D call TRBD2 (7 bases). Germline-derived CDR1 and CDR2 are KGHDR and SFDVKD. The V end lost 3 bases, the J end lost 3 bases, and 17 bases lay between the germline ends. CDR3 length equals 16 residues. This CDR3 reads CATSDGGRGADYEQYF. CDR3 nucleotide sequence: TGTGCCACCAGTGATGGTGGTCGGGGGGCAGACTACGAGCAGTACTTC.

This clonotype was counted many times. The chain is built from TRBV7-2 and TRBJ2-1; possible D gene TRBD1, 5 bases. Germline V gene sequence: CDR1 SGHTA, CDR2 FQGNSA. This CDR3 is built from 13 residues. V was pared by 6 bases and J by 2 bases, with 8 bases between. The CDR3 DNA reads as TGTGCCAGCAGACCGGACACCTACAATGAGCAGTTCTTC. It specifies CASRPDTYNEQFF.

This clonotype was counted many times. DNA for the CDR3: TGTGCCAGCTCACCGTTAGGGCCCAGCTCCTACAATGAGCAGTTCTTC. Translating it yields CASSPLGPSSYNEQFF. The chain joins TRBV18 to TRBJ2-1, with D unclear. CDR3 length: 16 residues. The V gene's germline CDR1 is KGHSH and CDR2 LQKENI. V lost 3 bases and J lost 0, with 12 bases in between.

The chain has TRBV11-1 and TRBJ2-1; TRBD2 aligns across 8 bases. Trimming took 1 base from V and 9 from J; bases not matched to a gene: 5. The CDR3 extends over 14 amino acids. Germline V CDR1 and CDR2: SGHAT, FQDESV (reference sequence). CDR3 protein: CASSLGGLVAEQFF. The CDR3 DNA is TGTGCCAGCAGCTTAGGGGGACTAGTCGCTGAGCAGTTCTTC.